The clone carrying this T cell receptor beta chain was seen ten or more times. Its target is not known. The sample is drawn from a study of T-cell reconstitution after alpha-beta-depleted transplantation in children. Regarding the study as a whole: Surviving recipient cells, namely T cells and thymic progenitors, were the source of high day-60 TCRbeta diversity in some patients. The main origin of T-cell counts and diversity one year after transplant was newly produced T cells.

The V gene lost 7 bases and the J gene lost 2 bases, with 12 bases spanning the gap. Germline-derived CDR1 and CDR2 are SGHKS and YYEKEE (reference sequence). The CDR3 consists of 13 residues. TCRbeta library construction was performed incorporating unique molecular identifiers. Each CDR3 protein gets one entry after TCRdb re-called the PCR reads with MiXCR. Seen here are roughly 300,000 distinct CDR3 sequences, roughly 11% observed once, and the top ten hold 23%. The sequence was collected from a male patient between 2 and 10 years old who had a stem cell transplant for chronic granulomatous disease, so the T cells may come from the graft donor. Here the sequenced sample was peripheral blood, taken 180 days after TCRalphabeta/CD19-depleted stem cell transplant. The chain uses TRBV5-5 and TRBJ2-5, with D possibly TRBD2 on 5 matching bases. The CDR3 reads CASARGLQETQYF. The CDR3 DNA reads TGTGCCAGCGCTCGGGGTTTGCAAGAGACCCAGTACTTC.